Described below is a single T cell receptor (beta chain) sequence and its context. Trimming left V 2 bases short and J 5 bases short, with 9 bases between. The CDR3 runs to 13 residues. The V gene's germline CDR1 is SGHDN and CDR2 FVKESK. The sample originates from a study of blood T cell repertoires in COVID-19. The data were produced by immunoSEQ multiplex PCR, yet TCRdb's version contains in-frame clones alone and is incomplete. The sample lists about 390,000 clones; 85% to 90% were seen once. The chain couples TRBV14 to TRBJ1-1; D gene unclear. The clonotype was recovered from a woman in her forties or fifties who had recovered from COVID-19. The source material was PBMCs or T cells enriched from blood (not recorded which). The CDR3 loop reads CASSQNEVTEAFF. CDR3 nucleotide sequence: TGTGCCAGCAGCCAAAATGAGGTGACTGAAGCTTTCTTT.